Listed below are T cell receptor beta chains from one sample, sequenced in a study of identifying expanded T cells in peripheral blood. Profiled with immunoSEQ multiplex PCR; TCRdb holds only in-frame clones, not every one. The table includes under 150,000 clones, less than 90% detected once. The sequenced material came from blood. The receptors stem from a person aged 18 to 75 in good health. CDR3s include the opening cysteine and the closing phenylalanine or tryptophan. D genes are given only for firm matches. Clone size is shown for a subset of rows, as once, few, many or a class of expanded clone.

>TRBJ2-5|15|TRBD2|TRBV9|-
TGTGCCAGCAGCGATAGCGGGAGGTACCAAGAGACCCAGTACTTC
CASSDSGRYQETQYF
>TRBJ1-2|15|TRBD1|TRBV7-3|-
TGTGCCAGCAGCCCTGGCGGACAGGGGGCTAATGGCTACACCTTC
CASSPGGQGANGYTF
>TRBJ2-1|15|-|TRBV28|-
TGTGCCAGCAGTGTGGGGTACGCCCGAGACAATGAGCAGTTCTTC
CASSVGYARDNEQFF
>TRBJ1-5|13|TRBD1|TRBV2|few
TGTGCCAGCAGGACAGGGTATAATCAGCCCCAGCATTTT
CASRTGYNQPQHF
>TRBJ2-1|15|TRBD2|TRBV5-6|-
TGTGCCAGCAGCTTTCTAACGGGAGGGCTCAGGGAGCAGTTCTTC
CASSFLTGGLREQFF
>TRBJ1-2|11|-|TRBV7-9|-
TGTGCCAGCAGCCTAGCGGGGGGCTACACCTTC
CASSLAGGYTF
>TRBJ2-5|16|-|TRBV7-9|-
TGTGCCAGCAGCCCTAGCCGGACCGCACGGATTGAGACCCAGTACTTC
CASSPSRTARIETQYF
>TRBJ2-1|16|TRBD2|TRBV27|-
TGTGCCAGCAGAAGGGGACTAGCGGGAGGGTACAATGAGCAGTTCTTC
CASRRGLAGGYNEQFF
>TRBJ1-4|13|TRBD1|TRBV28|-
TGTGCCACCGAAGGGGGCTGGGGGGAAAAACTGTTTTTT
CATEGGWGEKLFF
>TRBJ2-2|12|TRBD1|TRBV29-1|once
TGCAGCGCGGGACAGGGGACCGGGGAGCTGTTTTTT
CSAGQGTGELFF
>TRBJ1-4|19|-|TRBV4-2|-
TGTGCCAGCAGCCAGGGGGCCGTCCTCATCCACCCCACTAATGAAAAACTGTTTTTT
CASSQGAVLIHPTNEKLFF
>TRBJ2-3|15|-|TRBV7-3|-
TGTGCCAGCAGCTCACATCACACAGGGACAGATACGCAGTATTTT
CASSSHHTGTDTQYF
>TRBJ1-6|14|-|TRBV7-2|once
TGTGCCAGCAGCTTAGCAGGGGAAAATTCACCCCTCCACTTT
CASSLAGENSPLHF
>TRBJ1-2|17|TRBD1|TRBV19|once
TGTGCCAGTAGTATTCTGGTTGGGACAGCGGGGAACTATGGCTACACCTTC
CASSILVGTAGNYGYTF
>TRBJ2-7|14|-|TRBV19|-
TGTGCCAGTAGTATGTCCAGGGGGGAAGGCGAGCAGTACTTC
CASSMSRGEGEQYF
>TRBJ1-2|16|-|TRBV5-3|-
TGTGCCAGAAGCTTTTTTCCCCTAGGAGGGGACTATGGCTACACCTTC
CARSFFPLGGDYGYTF
>TRBJ2-5|15|-|TRBV7-7|once
TGTGCCAGCAGCTTAATTGAGGGGACCCAAGAGACCCAGTACTTC
CASSLIEGTQETQYF
>TRBJ2-3|15|-|TRBV7-2|-
TGTGCCAGCAGCTTAAAAGCGAGAAGTACAGATACGCAGTATTTT
CASSLKARSTDTQYF
>TRBJ1-4|13|-|TRBV7-9|-
TGTGCCAGCAGCTTAGCCCAGGATGAAAAACTGTTTTTT
CASSLAQDEKLFF
>TRBJ2-7|15|TRBD1|TRBV6-6|-
TGTGCCAGCAGTTACGCCGACAGGGGGCCAGACGAGCAGTACTTC
CASSYADRGPDEQYF
>TRBJ2-3|13|-|TRBV6-6|few
TGTGCCAGCAGTTACCCGGGGGAGAGGTCGCAGTATTTT
CASSYPGERSQYF
>TRBJ2-5|14|-|TRBV6-5|-
TGTGCCAGCAGTTACTCTAGCTTCGTCAGGACCCAGTACTTC
CASSYSSFVRTQYF
>TRBJ1-1|16|-|TRBV28|once
TGTGCCAGCAGTCCCCTTCCCCATTCAATGAACACTGAAGCTTTCTTT
CASSPLPHSMNTEAFF
>TRBJ1-5|14|-|TRBV6-5|-
TGTGCCAGCACCTCTAGGGGCTTGGGTCAGCCCCAGCATTTT
CASTSRGLGQPQHF
>TRBJ1-2|14|-|TRBV6-6|-
TGTGCCAGCAGTTACACCCGGGCCGCCCTATCCTACACCTTC
CASSYTRAALSYTF
>TRBJ1-5|15|-|TRBV28|-
TGTGCCAGCAGTTCTACCTACAGGGGCAATCAGCCCCAGCATTTT
CASSSTYRGNQPQHF
>TRBJ2-1|15|-|TRBV7-9|-
TGTGCCAGCGGACACATCGGAGTATCCAACAATGAGCAGTTCTTC
CASGHIGVSNNEQFF
>TRBJ1-2|16|-|TRBV25-1|-
TGTGCCAGCAGTGGCCCAGGCGTTCGAGGGGTCTATGGCTACACCTTC
CASSGPGVRGVYGYTF
>TRBJ2-3|11|-|TRBV19|-
TGTGCCAGTAAATTTCGCGATACGCAGTATTTT
CASKFRDTQYF
>TRBJ2-1|16|-|TRBV7-2|few
TGTGCCAGCAACCCCGGGGTATCGAGCTCCTACAATGAGCAGTTCTTC
CASNPGVSSSYNEQFF
>TRBJ2-5|15|TRBD2|TRBV5-1|-
TGCGCCAGCAGCTTGGCGGCGCGGGAGTGGGAGACCCAGTACTTC
CASSLAAREWETQYF
>TRBJ2-3|12|-|TRBV7-3|-
TGTGCCAGCAGCTTATCTACGGATACGCAGTATTTT
CASSLSTDTQYF
>TRBJ2-5|14|-|TRBV5-1|once
TGCGCCAGCCGATGGAGCAGGGGGGTGGAGACCCAGTACTTC
CASRWSRGVETQYF
>TRBJ1-5|16|TRBD1|TRBV27|-
TGTGCCAGCAGTCCTCAGGGGGCGAGAAGCAATCAGCCCCAGCATTTT
CASSPQGARSNQPQHF
>TRBJ1-5|16|-|TRBV18|-
TGTGCCAGCTCACGGCTTTCCCAGGGGAGCAATCAGCCCCAGCATTTT
CASSRLSQGSNQPQHF
>TRBJ2-7|13|-|TRBV10-3|-
TGTGCCATCAGGGGGGACCCGTTCTACGAGCAGTACTTC
CAIRGDPFYEQYF
>TRBJ2-5|15|-|TRBV5-5|-
TGTGCCAGCAGGACCCGGTGGGAGTACCAAGAGACCCAGTACTTC
CASRTRWEYQETQYF
>TRBJ2-7|16|-|TRBV27|-
TGTGCCAGCAGTCCCCGGGGGGCCGGGGGGTCCTACGAGCAGTACTTC
CASSPRGAGGSYEQYF
>TRBJ2-6|18|-|TRBV14|-
TGTGCCAGCAGCTCGGACGAGTGGCGGGCTTCTGGGGCCAACGTCCTGACTTTC
CASSSDEWRASGANVLTF
>TRBJ2-6|16|-|TRBV18|-
TGTGCCAGCTCTCCAAACGAGGGTCCTGGGGCCAACGTCCTGACTTTC
CASSPNEGPGANVLTF
>TRBJ2-5|13|-|TRBV12-5|-
TGTGCTAGTACCTATGGGCAGGGAGAGACCCAGTACTTC
CASTYGQGETQYF
>TRBJ2-7|15|TRBD2|TRBV27|-
TGTGCCAGCAGGGGAACGGGACTAGCTAAACACGAGCAGTACTTC
CASRGTGLAKHEQYF
>TRBJ2-1|15|TRBD2|TRBV7-2|-
TGTGCCAGCAGCTTAGGAGGGACTAGGGGGAATGAGCAGTTCTTC
CASSLGGTRGNEQFF
>TRBJ2-1|15|-|TRBV15|-
TGTGCGACGCAGGGAGGAAGAGGGACCTACAATGAGCAGTTCTTC
CATQGGRGTYNEQFF
>TRBJ1-6|15|-|TRBV7-9|-
TGTGCCAGCAGCTCCCCGGGATCGTCTAATTCACCCCTCCACTTT
CASSSPGSSNSPLHF
>TRBJ2-7|14|-|TRBV28|-
TGTGCCAGCAGTACACCGACGCGCACCTACGAGCAGTACTTC
CASSTPTRTYEQYF
>TRBJ1-2|12|-|TRBV29-1|-
TGCAGCGTTGAAGATCGGTCCGATGGCTACACCTTC
CSVEDRSDGYTF